This T cell receptor (beta chain) was obtained from a study of T cells in Graves' hyperthyroidism and ophthalmopathy. RNA transcripts were the template for amplifying TCR beta CDR3 regions. First-round RT-PCR with HTBI primers amplified the TCR CDR3 region. Via MiXCR, TCRdb re-called the multiplex PCR reads, giving one row per CDR3 protein. The table has roughly 720,000 distinct CDR3 sequences, about 18% seen once. This clonotype was recorded at least ten times. The CDR3 is 14 amino acids. Deletions cut 1 base from V and 6 bases from J, with 11 bases between. Specimen: blood. This clonotype was sampled from a man aged 45 to 65 with Graves' hyperthyroidism. The chain is built from TRBV12-3 or TRBV12-4 and TRBJ2-3; TRBD2 is a possible D gene (5 bases). In nucleotides, the CDR3 is TGTGCCAGCAGTTTAGGGACGGGATATGATACGCAGTATTTT. This translates into CASSLGTGYDTQYF.